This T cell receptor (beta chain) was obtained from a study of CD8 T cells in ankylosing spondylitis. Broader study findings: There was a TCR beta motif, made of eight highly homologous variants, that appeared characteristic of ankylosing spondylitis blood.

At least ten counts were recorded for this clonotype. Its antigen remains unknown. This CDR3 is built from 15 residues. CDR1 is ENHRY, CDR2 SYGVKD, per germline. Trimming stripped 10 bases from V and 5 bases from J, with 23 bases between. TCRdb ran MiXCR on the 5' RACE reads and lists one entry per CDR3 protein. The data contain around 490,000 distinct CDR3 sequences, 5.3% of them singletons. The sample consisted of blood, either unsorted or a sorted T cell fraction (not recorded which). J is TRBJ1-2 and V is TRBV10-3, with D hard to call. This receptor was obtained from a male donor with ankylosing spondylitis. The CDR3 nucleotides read TGTGCCACCACCCAAGGAGGCTTCCTTGGGTATGGCTACACCTTC. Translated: CATTQGGFLGYGYTF.